This T cell receptor (beta chain) was profiled in a study of cytomegalovirus exposure and HLA in healthy donors. Notes on this clone: The antigen is not known.

PCR amplification relied on 60 Vbeta primers (plus 13 Jbeta primers). Using immunoSEQ multiplex PCR, the repertoire was profiled, and TCRdb retains in-frame clones only, with some absent. The sample lists about 180,000 clones, about 82% occurring once. Regarding the study as a whole: Indistinguishable V segments such as TRBV6-2 and TRBV6-3 were excluded.

The CDR3 totals 15 residues. Germline assignment: CDR1 GTSNPN and CDR2 SVGIG (reference sequence). J lost 2 bases, V lost 1 base, and 8 bases had no gene match. The sequence derives from a male donor in good health and CMV-seronegative. The chain couples TRBV30 to TRBJ2-7; 7 nucleotides line up with TRBD2. The sequenced material came from PBMCs. CDR3 sequence (DNA): TGTGCCTGGAGTGGAGGGCTAGCGGACCCCTACGAGCAGTACTTC. Translated: CAWSGGLADPYEQYF.